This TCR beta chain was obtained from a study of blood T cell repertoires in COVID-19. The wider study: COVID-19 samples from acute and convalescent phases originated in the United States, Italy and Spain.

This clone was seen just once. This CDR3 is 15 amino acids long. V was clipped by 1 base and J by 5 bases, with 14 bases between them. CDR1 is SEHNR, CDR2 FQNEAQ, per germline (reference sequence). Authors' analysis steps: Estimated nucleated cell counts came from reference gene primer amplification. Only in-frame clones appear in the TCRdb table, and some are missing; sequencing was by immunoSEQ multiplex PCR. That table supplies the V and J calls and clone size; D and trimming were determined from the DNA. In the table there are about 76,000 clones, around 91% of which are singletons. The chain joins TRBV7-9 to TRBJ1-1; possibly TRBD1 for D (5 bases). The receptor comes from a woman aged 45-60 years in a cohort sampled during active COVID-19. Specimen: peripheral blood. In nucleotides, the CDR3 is TGTGCCAGCAGCTTAGTCGTAGGGGCCGCAACTGAAGCTTTCTTT. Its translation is CASSLVVGAATEAFF.